This T cell receptor beta chain was sequenced in a study of vaccination effects on CD4 cells after COVID-19. Sequencing was preceded by expansion of antigen-specific CD4+ T cells with viral peptide pools in the ViraFEST assay. Upon completion of around 9 days in culture, CD4+ T cells were isolated. Confirmation by PCR established that the person had SARS-CoV-2 infection between March and December 2020. They grew a few million PBMC in each well, adding 10 IU/ml IL-2 and 10 ug/ml peptides. It was on days 3 and 7 that half the medium was replaced with IL-2 medium. On this clone itself: Its antigen is currently unknown.

The data were produced by immunoSEQ multiplex PCR, yet TCRdb's version contains in-frame clones alone and is incomplete. The table shows 22,000 or so clones, with about 80% occurring only once. CDR1 and CDR2 (germline): SGHRS, YFSETQ. Germline trimming cut 1 base from V and 2 bases from J; bases unmatched to any gene: 5. This CDR3 has 15 residues. The source of this sequence is a human donor who had a prior SARS-CoV-2 infection. The chain combines TRBV5-1 with TRBJ2-7, with 8 bases identical to TRBD1. Sequencing was performed on CD4+ T cells from PBMCs cultured with a peptide pool, taken before COVID-19 vaccination. This chain's CDR3 is CASSLTGGDAYEQYF. DNA of the CDR3: TGCGCCAGCAGCTTGACAGGGGGTGATGCCTACGAGCAGTACTTC.